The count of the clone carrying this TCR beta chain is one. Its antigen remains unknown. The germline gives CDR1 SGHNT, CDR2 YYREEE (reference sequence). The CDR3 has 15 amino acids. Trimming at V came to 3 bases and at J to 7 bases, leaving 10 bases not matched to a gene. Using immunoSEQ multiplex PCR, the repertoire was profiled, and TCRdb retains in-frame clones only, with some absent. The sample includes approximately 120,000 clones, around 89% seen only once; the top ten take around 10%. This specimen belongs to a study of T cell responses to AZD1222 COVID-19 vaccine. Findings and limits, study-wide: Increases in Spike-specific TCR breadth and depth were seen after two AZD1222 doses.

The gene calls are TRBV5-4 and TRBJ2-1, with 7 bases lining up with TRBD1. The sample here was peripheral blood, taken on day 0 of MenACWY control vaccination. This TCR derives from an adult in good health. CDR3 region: CASSSADRPRNEQFF. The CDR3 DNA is TGTGCCAGCAGCTCTGCGGACAGGCCACGGAATGAGCAGTTCTTC.